These 5 T cell receptor beta chains came from one sample sequenced in a study of shared clonotypes between healthy human individuals. Some clones are missing from TCRdb's copy, which holds only in-frame ones; the method was immunoSEQ multiplex PCR. The sample consists of under 1,900,000 clones, 98% to 99% of them appearing once. Sequenced input: naive CD4+ T cells sorted from blood. Subset here: CD45RA+ positively selected. Source of these receptors: a man between 25 and 39 years old in good health.

The V call is TRBV29-1, the J call TRBJ1-2, with D maybe TRBD1 (6 bases). Trimming removed 4 bases from V and 4 bases from J, with 10 bases in between. CDR3 length: 12 amino acids. The germline V gene has CDR1 SQVTM and CDR2 ANQGSEA. DNA of the CDR3: TGCAGCGTTGCGGTCAGGGGCTATGGCTACACCTTC. This codes for CSVAVRGYGYTF.

The chain has TRBV15 and TRBJ1-1; TRBD1 matches 7 bases. The CDR3 covers 14 residues. Losses at the gene ends were 5 bases for V and 5 bases for J; bases not matched to a gene: 8. CDR1 and CDR2 from the germline V gene are LNHNV and YYDKDF (reference sequence). In DNA form, the CDR3 reads TGTGCCACCAGCGGACAGGTCCCTCGGACTGAAGCTTTCTTT. It is translated as CATSGQVPRTEAFF.

V and J are TRBV6-4 and TRBJ2-1, with 12 bases aligning to TRBD2. The V segment lost 6 bases and the J segment 9 bases; nucleotides outside the gene matches: 6. The CDR3 has 14 residues. Germline CDR1 and CDR2: MRHNA and SNTAGT. CDR3 bases: TGTGCCAGCAGAGCGACTAGCGGGAGAAGTGAGCAGTTCTTC. It encodes CASRATSGRSEQFF.

The chain employs TRBV18 and TRBJ1-3; 8 bases are a match to TRBD1. The length of the CDR3 is 16 residues. The V gene's germline CDR1 is KGHSH and CDR2 LQKENI. The V gene end was trimmed by 0 bases and the J gene end by 3 bases; junction bases not matched to a gene: 4. Here the CDR3 reads CASSPPLTGVGNTIYF. DNA for the CDR3: TGTGCCAGCTCACCACCCTTGACAGGGGTTGGAAACACCATATATTTT.

The chain joins TRBV7-3 to TRBJ2-1; possible D gene TRBD1, 6 bases. The CDR3 contains 14 residues. Germline CDR1 SGHTA, CDR2 FQGTGA. V was clipped by 0 bases and J by 8 bases, with 11 bases between them. CDR3 amino acids: CASSLTRGKDEQFF. In nucleotides, the CDR3 is TGTGCCAGCAGCTTAACGAGGGGGAAGGATGAGCAGTTCTTC.